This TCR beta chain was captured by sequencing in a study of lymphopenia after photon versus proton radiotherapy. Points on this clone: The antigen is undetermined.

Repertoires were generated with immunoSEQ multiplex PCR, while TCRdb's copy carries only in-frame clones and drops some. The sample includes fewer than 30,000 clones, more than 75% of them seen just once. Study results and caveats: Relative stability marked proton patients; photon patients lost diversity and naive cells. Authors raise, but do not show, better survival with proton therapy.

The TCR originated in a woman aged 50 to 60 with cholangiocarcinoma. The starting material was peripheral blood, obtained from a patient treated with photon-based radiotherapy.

In nucleotides, the CDR3 is TGCGCCAGCAGCCACGTGGGTGGGGGGTACAATGAGCAGTTCTTC. Residues: CASSHVGGGYNEQFF. The V gene is TRBV4-3, the J gene TRBJ2-1; a weak D match, TRBD2 (6 bases). V lost 3 bases and J 4 bases, leaving 13 bases between the germline ends. CDR3 size: 15 residues. The V gene's germline CDR1 is LGHNA and CDR2 YSLEER.